Detailed here is one T cell receptor (beta chain). The germline CDR1 and CDR2 sequences are SQVTM and ANQGSEA. Trimming shortened V by 3 bases and J by 0 bases, and 14 bases separated the two germline ends. This CDR3 spans 15 amino acids. In the authors' workflow: Using reference gene primer amplification, nucleated cell counts were estimated. The protocol was immunoSEQ multiplex PCR, while the TCRdb copy is restricted to in-frame clones and leaves out a portion. V and J calls and clone size are those listed in that table; D and trimming were worked out from the DNA. The data show roughly 60,000 clones, with about 93% seen just once and 9% to 9.5% held by the top ten. This sample is drawn from a study of blood T cell repertoires in COVID-19. Overall study: Material from acute and convalescent COVID-19 was sourced from the United States, Italy and Spain. The cDNA or gDNA used as material had been derived from T cells, B-cell-depleted T cells, or PBMCs.

Sequencing was carried out using peripheral blood. The TCR originated in a woman aged 80 or older with active COVID-19. This rearrangement joins TRBV29-1 to TRBJ1-2; maybe TRBD1 (6 bases). The CDR3 loop reads CSVDPRDTANYGYTF. The CDR3 region has the DNA TGCAGCGTTGACCCCCGGGACACAGCTAACTATGGCTACACCTTC.